Listed below are T cell receptor beta chains from one sample, sequenced in a study of regulatory T cells in long-lasting Graves disease. TCRdb reanalysed the multiplex PCR reads using MiXCR and keeps one entry per CDR3 protein. The sample carries over 500,000 distinct CDR3 sequences, under 20% recorded once. The data were also submitted as part of a second study, on T cells in Graves' hyperthyroidism and ophthalmopathy.

The sequencing used peripheral blood mononuclear cells (PBMCs), collected at new diagnosis, from a patient treated with antithyroid drugs. These receptors originate from a woman aged 30 to 39 with Graves disease. Both conserved end residues are part of each CDR3. Clone size is shown for a subset of rows, as once, few, many or a class of expanded clone.

j_call v_call clone_size cdr3_aa
TRBJ2-2 TRBV5-1 - CASSLTGGITGELFF
TRBJ1-3 TRBV5-6 - CASSFLQSNTIYF
TRBJ2-7 TRBV11-2 many CASSSPDRGYEQYF
TRBJ1-6 TRBV14 few CASSHREQGLNNSPLHF
TRBJ1-1 TRBV4-1 - CASSQTADTEAFF
TRBJ2-3 TRBV9 - CASSVVFRRYQRDTDTQYF
TRBJ2-7 TRBV7-9 many CASSKTTGNEQYF
TRBJ2-7 TRBV20-1 many CSASLLRGPEVEQYF
TRBJ1-5 TRBV5-1 - CASSLMTGAQPQHF
TRBJ1-1 TRBV6-1 many CASTQWGMNTEAFF
TRBJ2-7 TRBV9 few CASSPAELTHEQYF
TRBJ2-1 TRBV6-2/TRBV6-3 many CASSYSKGGRFPNEQFF
TRBJ1-2 TRBV10-3 few CAISALAGTNYGYTF
TRBJ2-1 TRBV20-1 few CSAIAGDNEQFF
TRBJ2-5 TRBV28 many CASSFGLGQGFQWQETQYF
TRBJ1-6 TRBV28 many CASLSPGSSPLHF
TRBJ2-5 TRBV11-3 once CASSPSGTSGSETQYF
TRBJ1-2 TRBV12-3/TRBV12-4 many CASRDREGYTF
TRBJ1-1 TRBV14 - CASSPTDGQSEAFF
TRBJ2-5 TRBV3-1 - CASRSTSAQETQYF
TRBJ1-3 TRBV2 many CASRVYSGNTIYF
TRBJ1-3 TRBV6-1 - CASSRGISQGATGNTIYF
TRBJ2-2 TRBV20-1 - CSAWEDGELFF
TRBJ2-1 TRBV7-9 - CASSHGIEQFF
TRBJ2-3 TRBV6-2/TRBV6-3 few CASSERVDTQYF
TRBJ2-4 TRBV6-2/TRBV6-3 - CASSEWVAGAFQYF
TRBJ1-3 TRBV7-9 - CASSLVSQSPKNRLSGNTIYF
TRBJ2-5 TRBV11-2 many CASSTRPQGDQYF
TRBJ2-7 TRBV27 many CASSPMDRFGPRITYEQYF
TRBJ1-2 TRBV6-1 few CASRGRGNYGYTF
TRBJ1-2 TRBV7-2 - CASSLVVGQGVFGYTF
TRBJ2-7 TRBV2 many CASRDRRTTSSYEQYF
TRBJ1-4 TRBV28 few CANRGGGFSNEKLFF
TRBJ1-1 TRBV5-1 few CASSRDAGNTEAFF
TRBJ2-1 TRBV28 - CASSYREKRFEQFF
TRBJ2-5 TRBV18 many CASSLTSGSYQETQYF
TRBJ2-1 TRBV9 once CASSPTSLAGAYNEQFF
TRBJ2-7 TRBV27 many CASSPSWTSAAFYEQYF
TRBJ2-1 TRBV3-1 once CASSPPGLINNEQFF
TRBJ1-2 TRBV7-8 - CASSFSRDRVNYTF